This T cell receptor (beta chain) was captured by sequencing in a study of blood T cell repertoires in COVID-19. The wider study: Spain, Italy and the United States supplied samples that represented acute and convalescent COVID-19. Nucleic acid was either cDNA or gDNA, and it came from T cells, B-cell-depleted T cells, or PBMCs.

Per the original methods: Quantification of nucleated cells was approximated via reference gene primer amplification. Method: immunoSEQ multiplex PCR; TCRdb's copy keeps in-frame clones and lacks some. The V and J calls and clone size come from that table; D and trimming were worked out from the DNA. The sample yields about 51,000 clones, about nine tenths seen once. Germline assignment: CDR1 SNHLY and CDR2 FYNNEI. V dropped 9 bases and J dropped 3; count of bases not matched to a gene: 5. The CDR3 runs to 15 residues. This clonotype was obtained from a man between 50 and 59 years old with active COVID-19. The chain joins TRBV2 to TRBJ2-6, with 10 bases aligning to TRBD1. Sequencing used peripheral blood. This CDR3 is CARGTGDSGANVLTF. The CDR3, as DNA: TGTGCCAGAGGGACAGGGGACAGTGGGGCCAACGTCCTGACTTTC.